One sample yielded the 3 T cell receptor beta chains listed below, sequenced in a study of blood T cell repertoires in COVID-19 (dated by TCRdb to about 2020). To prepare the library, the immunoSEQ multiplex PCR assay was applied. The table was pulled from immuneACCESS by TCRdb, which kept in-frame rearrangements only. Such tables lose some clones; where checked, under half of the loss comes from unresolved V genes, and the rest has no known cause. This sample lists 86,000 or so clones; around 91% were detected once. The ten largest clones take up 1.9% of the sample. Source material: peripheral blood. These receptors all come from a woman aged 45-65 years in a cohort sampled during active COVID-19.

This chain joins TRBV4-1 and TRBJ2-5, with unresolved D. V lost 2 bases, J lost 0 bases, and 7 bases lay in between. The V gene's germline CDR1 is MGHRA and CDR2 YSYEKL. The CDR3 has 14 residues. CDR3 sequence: CASSQNTDQETQYF. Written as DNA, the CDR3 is TGCGCCAGCAGCCAAAATACGGACCAAGAGACCCAGTACTTC.

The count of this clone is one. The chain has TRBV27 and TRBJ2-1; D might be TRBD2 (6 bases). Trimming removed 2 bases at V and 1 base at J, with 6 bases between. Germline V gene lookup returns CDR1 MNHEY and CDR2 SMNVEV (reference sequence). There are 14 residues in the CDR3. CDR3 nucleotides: TGTGCCAGCAGTTTACGGGGGTCCTACAATGAGCAGTTCTTC. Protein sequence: CASSLRGSYNEQFF.

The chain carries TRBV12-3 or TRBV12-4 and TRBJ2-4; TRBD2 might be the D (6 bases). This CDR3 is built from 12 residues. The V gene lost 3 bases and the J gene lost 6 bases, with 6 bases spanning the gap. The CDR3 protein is CASSLGGNIQYF. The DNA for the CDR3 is TGTGCCAGCAGTTTGGGGGGAAACATTCAGTACTTC.